This section outlines one T cell receptor (beta chain) sequence together with its context. These data originate in a study of blood T cell repertoires in COVID-19. Turning to the study itself: Samples taken during acute and convalescent COVID-19 were collected in the United States, Italy and Spain.

In the study's own analysis: Amplified reference gene primers provided the basis for estimating nucleated cell counts. The method was immunoSEQ multiplex PCR; TCRdb's version includes in-frame clones alone and lacks a portion of them. V, J and clone size reflect that table, while D and trimming were determined from the DNA. The sample has approximately 62,000 clones; approximately 80% are singletons. CDR3 length: 13 residues. Germline assignment: CDR1 SGHKS and CDR2 YYEKEE (reference sequence). V lost 3 bases to trimming and J lost 3 bases, with 10 bases between them. Sequencing was done on a sample of peripheral blood. The chain combines TRBV5-5 with TRBJ2-7; D gene uncertain. The receptor was derived from a woman aged 45-60 years with active or convalescent COVID-19. CDR3 sequence: CASSSGFYYEQYF. In nucleotides, the CDR3 is TGTGCCAGCAGCTCCGGTTTCTACTACGAGCAGTACTTC.